The clone carrying this T cell receptor (beta chain) was counted many times. What it binds is unknown. The data were taken from a study of T cells after posttransplantation cyclophosphamide. Treatment was busulfan-fludarabine conditioning, a marrow graft, and cyclophosphamide on days +3 and +4. Study-wide results and caveats: TRB clonality was highly associated with recipient CMV seropositivity and reactivation. Later post-transplant blood repertoires were often dominated by donor CD8+ memory clones. TRB overlap between skin or GI tissue T cells and blood was limited.

The V end was cut by 5 bases, the J end by 4 bases, with 17 bases between. Germline CDR1 is MNHEY and CDR2 is SVGAGI. The CDR3 covers 15 residues. TCRdb's copy holds only in-frame clones and misses some; the assay was immunoSEQ multiplex PCR. This sample shows roughly 14,000 clones and no singletons; approximately 22% rests with the ten largest. The clonotype originates from a female patient in her forties who received an allogeneic stem cell transplant from a related donor, was CMV-positive, and had no GVHD. Some T cells may arise from the graft donor. The V call is TRBV6-5, the J call TRBJ1-2; D is perhaps TRBD1 (6 bases). The sequencing used PBMCs, collected more than 1,000 days after allogeneic stem cell transplant with posttransplant cyclophosphamide. Here the CDR3 DNA reads TGTGCCAGCAGTACGGACCCCGGGACACCCTATGGCTACACCTTC. Residues: CASSTDPGTPYGYTF.